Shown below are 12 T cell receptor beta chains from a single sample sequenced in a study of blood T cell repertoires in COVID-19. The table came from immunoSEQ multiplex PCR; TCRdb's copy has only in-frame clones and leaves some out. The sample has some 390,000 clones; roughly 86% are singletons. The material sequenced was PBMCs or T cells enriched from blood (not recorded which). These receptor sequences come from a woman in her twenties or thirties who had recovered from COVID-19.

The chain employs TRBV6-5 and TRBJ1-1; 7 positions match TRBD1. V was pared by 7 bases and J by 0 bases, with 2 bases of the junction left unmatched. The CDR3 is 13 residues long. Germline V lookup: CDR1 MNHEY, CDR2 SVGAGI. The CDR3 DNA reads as TGTGCCAGCACTCAGGGGGTGAACACTGAAGCTTTCTTT. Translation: CASTQGVNTEAFF.

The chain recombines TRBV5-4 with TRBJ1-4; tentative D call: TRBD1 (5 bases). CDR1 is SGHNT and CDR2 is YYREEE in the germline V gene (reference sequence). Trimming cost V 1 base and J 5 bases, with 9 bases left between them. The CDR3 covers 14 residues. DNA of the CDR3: TGTGCCAGCAGCTTGAACAGACAGAATGAAAAACTGTTTTTT. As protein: CASSLNRQNEKLFF. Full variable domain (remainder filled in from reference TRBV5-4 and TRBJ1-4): ETGVTQSPTHLIKTRGQQVTLRCSSQSGHNTVSWYQQALGQGPQFIFQYYREEENGRGNFPPRFSGLQFPNYSSELNVNALELDDSALYLCASSLNRQNEKLFFGSGTQLSVL.

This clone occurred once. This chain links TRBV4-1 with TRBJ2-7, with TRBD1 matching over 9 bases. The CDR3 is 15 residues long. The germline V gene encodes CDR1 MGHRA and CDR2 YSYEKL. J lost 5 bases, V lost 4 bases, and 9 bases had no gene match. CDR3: CASSRLQGAVDEQYF. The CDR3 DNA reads TGCGCCAGCAGCCGATTACAGGGGGCAGTCGACGAGCAGTACTTC.

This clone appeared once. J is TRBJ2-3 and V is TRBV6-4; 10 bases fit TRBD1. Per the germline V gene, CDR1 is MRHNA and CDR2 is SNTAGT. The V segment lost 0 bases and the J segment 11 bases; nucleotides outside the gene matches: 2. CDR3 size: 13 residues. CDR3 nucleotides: TGTGCCAGCAGTGACTCTGACAGGGGGCTGCAGTATTTT. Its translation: CASSDSDRGLQYF.

The chain's CDR3 is CSVDEGAGYGYTF. CDR3 coding DNA: TGCAGCGTTGATGAGGGGGCGGGCTATGGCTACACCTTC. V usage is TRBV29-1 and J usage is TRBJ1-2, with 7 bases identical to TRBD1. V was clipped by 3 bases and J by 4 bases; unmatched bases: 5. The CDR3 length is 13 residues. CDR1 SQVTM and CDR2 ANQGSEA come from the germline V gene.

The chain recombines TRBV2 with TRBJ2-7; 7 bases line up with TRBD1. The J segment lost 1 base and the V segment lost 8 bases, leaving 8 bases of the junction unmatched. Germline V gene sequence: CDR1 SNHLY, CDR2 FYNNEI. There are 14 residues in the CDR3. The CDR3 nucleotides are TGTGCCAGCGCCAGAGCGGACAGGTCCTACGAGCAGTACTTC. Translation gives CASARADRSYEQYF. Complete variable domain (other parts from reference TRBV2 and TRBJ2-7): EPEVTQTPSHQVTQMGQEVILRCVPISNHLYFYWYRQILGQKVEFLVSFYNNEISEKSEIFDDQFSVERPDGSNFTLKIRSTKLEDSAMYFCASARADRSYEQYFGPGTRLTVT.

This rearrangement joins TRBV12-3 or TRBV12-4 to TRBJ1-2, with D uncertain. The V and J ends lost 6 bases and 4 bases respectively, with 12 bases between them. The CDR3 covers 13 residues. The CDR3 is CASSSGRIYGYTF. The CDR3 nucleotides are TGTGCCAGCAGCTCAGGCAGGATCTATGGCTACACCTTC.

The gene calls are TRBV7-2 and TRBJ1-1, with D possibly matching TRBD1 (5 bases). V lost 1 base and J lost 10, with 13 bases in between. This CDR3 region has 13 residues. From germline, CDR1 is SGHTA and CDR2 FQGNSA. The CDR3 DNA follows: TGTGCCAGCAGCTTAGGTTGGGTGGGGGGAGCTTTCTTT. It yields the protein CASSLGWVGGAFF.

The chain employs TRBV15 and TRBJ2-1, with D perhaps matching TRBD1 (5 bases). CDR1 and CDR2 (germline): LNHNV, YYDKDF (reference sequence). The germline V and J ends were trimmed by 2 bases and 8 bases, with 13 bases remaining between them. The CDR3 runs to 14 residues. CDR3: CATSRPDRSDEQFF. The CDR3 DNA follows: TGTGCCACCAGCAGACCTGACAGATCGGATGAGCAGTTCTTC.

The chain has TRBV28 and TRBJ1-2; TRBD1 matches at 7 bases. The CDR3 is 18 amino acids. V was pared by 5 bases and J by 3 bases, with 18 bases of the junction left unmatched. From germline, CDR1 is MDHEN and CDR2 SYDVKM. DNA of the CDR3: TGTGCCAGCAGTCTAGAGAGGGTGACAGGGTTTAATTACTATGGCTACACCTTC. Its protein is CASSLERVTGFNYYGYTF.

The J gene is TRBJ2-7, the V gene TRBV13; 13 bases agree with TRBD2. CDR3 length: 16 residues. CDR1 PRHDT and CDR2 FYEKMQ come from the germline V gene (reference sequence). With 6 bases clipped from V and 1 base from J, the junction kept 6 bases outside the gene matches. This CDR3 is CASSRTSGSSSYEQYF. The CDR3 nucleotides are TGTGCCAGCAGTCGGACTAGCGGGAGCTCGTCCTACGAGCAGTACTTC.

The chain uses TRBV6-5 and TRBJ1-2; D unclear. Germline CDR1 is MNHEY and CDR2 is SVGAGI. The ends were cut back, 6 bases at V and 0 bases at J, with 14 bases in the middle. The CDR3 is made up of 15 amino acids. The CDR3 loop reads CASSRHILANYGYTF. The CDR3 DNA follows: TGTGCCAGCAGCCGACACATCTTAGCTAACTATGGCTACACCTTC.